What follows are 25 T cell receptor beta chains derived from one specimen sequenced in a study of blood T cell repertoires in COVID-19. TCRdb's table, derived via immunoSEQ multiplex PCR, lists solely in-frame clones and lacks some. The table has more than 300,000 clones, 89% seen once; the top ten hold 5% to 7%. Material for sequencing was peripheral blood. The receptors shown here come from a man in his late teens or twenties who had recovered from COVID-19.

The chain couples TRBV3-1 (or the pseudogene TRBV3-2) to TRBJ2-2, with TRBD1 identical over 8 bases. V shed 5 bases, J shed 1 base, and the junction held 9 bases outside the gene matches. Germline V gives CDR1 LGHDT, CDR2 YNNKEL (reference sequence). The CDR3 covers 17 residues. The CDR3 DNA sequence: TGTGCCAGCAGCTCCCCCCCCGGGACAGGGAACACCGGGGAGCTGTTTTTT. It translates to CASSSPPGTGNTGELFF.

V usage is TRBV2 and J usage is TRBJ1-1; no firm D call. V was trimmed by 1 base and J by 9 bases, leaving 18 bases between them. This CDR3 region has 15 residues. Looked up from germline, CDR1 is SNHLY and CDR2 is FYNNEI. The CDR3 reads CASSEGSGGIMKAFF. CDR3 DNA sequence: TGTGCCAGCAGTGAAGGGAGTGGTGGTATAATGAAAGCTTTCTTT.

CDR3 amino acids: CASSPGTSVKTQYF. As DNA, the CDR3 is TGTGCCAGCAGCCCAGGGACTAGCGTGAAGACCCAGTACTTC. The V and J genes are TRBV7-2 and TRBJ2-5; the match to TRBD2 covers 10 bases. The trim removed 5 bases at V and 6 bases at J, leaving 6 bases unmatched. CDR3 size: 14 residues. In germline, CDR1 is SGHTA, CDR2 FQGNSA.

V and J are TRBV5-4 and TRBJ2-1; 9 nucleotides line up with TRBD2. Looked up from germline, CDR1 is SGHNT and CDR2 is YYREEE (reference sequence). After removal of 4 bases from V and 3 bases from J, the junction contained 8 bases not matched to a gene. The CDR3 runs to 16 residues. CDR3 nucleotide sequence: TGTGCCAGCAGCATTAGCGGGAGTGGCGTCTACAATGAGCAGTTCTTC. Translating it yields CASSISGSGVYNEQFF. The whole variable domain, filled in from reference TRBV5-4 and TRBJ2-1, reads ETGVTQSPTHLIKTRGQQVTLRCSSQSGHNTVSWYQQALGQGPQFIFQYYREEENGRGNFPPRFSGLQFPNYSSELNVNALELDDSALYLCASSISGSGVYNEQFFGPGTRLTVL.

The gene calls are TRBV3-1 (or the pseudogene TRBV3-2) and TRBJ2-1; 9 bases line up with TRBD2. Germline CDR1 LGHDT, CDR2 YNNKEL (reference sequence). The trim removed 0 bases at V and 8 bases at J, leaving 5 bases unmatched. The CDR3 length is 15 residues. CDR3 sequence (DNA): TGTGCCAGCAGCCAAGAGCGGGAGGGAACGTATGAGCAGTTCTTC. Its protein product is CASSQEREGTYEQFF.

This CDR3 reads CATQGRPHQTSGNTIYF. The CDR3 bases are TGTGCCACACAGGGGCGCCCACACCAAACCTCTGGAAACACCATATATTTT. The chain uses TRBV7-2 and TRBJ1-3, with 7 bases identical to TRBD1. Germline CDR1 reads SGHTA; CDR2 reads FQGNSA. The CDR3 has 17 amino acids. After removal of 10 bases from V and 0 bases from J, the junction contained 15 bases not matched to a gene.

J is TRBJ2-7 and V is TRBV11-1; 7 positions match TRBD2. J was trimmed by 0 bases and V by 2 bases; bases with no gene match: 4. The CDR3 has 15 residues. Per the germline V gene, CDR1 is SGHAT and CDR2 is FQDESV (reference sequence). DNA for the CDR3: TGTGCCAGCAGCTTACTAGCGGACAACTCCTACGAGCAGTACTTC. Its translation: CASSLLADNSYEQYF.

The rearrangement joins TRBV7-2 to TRBJ1-1; 9 nucleotides match TRBD1. The CDR3 is 16 residues long. Losses at the gene ends were 5 bases for V and 10 bases for J; bases not matched to a gene: 17. Germline V CDR1 and CDR2: SGHTA, FQGNSA. The CDR3 nucleotides are TGTGCCAGCAGCCGCTACCTGGGACAGGGAGCGTACGGAGCTTTCTTT. Protein: CASSRYLGQGAYGAFF.

V and J are TRBV6-6 and TRBJ2-7, with 16 bases fitting TRBD2. Trimming removed 2 bases from V and 6 bases from J; junction bases left unmatched: 1. The CDR3 extends over 15 amino acids. CDR1 and CDR2 from the germline V gene are MNHNY and SVGAGI (reference sequence). The CDR3 DNA reads as TGTGCCAGCAGTTACGGGACTAGCGGGAGGGGCGAGCAGTACTTC. Protein product: CASSYGTSGRGEQYF.

This sequence joins TRBV5-6 and TRBJ2-7, with D tentatively TRBD2 (6 bases). Germline V gene data show CDR1 as SGHDT and CDR2 as YYEEEE. CDR3 length: 15 amino acids. Trimming cost V 4 bases and J 3 bases, with 17 bases left between them. The CDR3 nucleotides are TGTGCCAGCAGCCCAGGGACTCTCCTACTCTACGAGCAGTACTTC. It specifies CASSPGTLLLYEQYF.

The genes are TRBV10-3 and TRBJ1-1; the D gene is possibly TRBD1 (5 bases). The CDR3 consists of 15 residues. Deletions cut 3 bases from V and 4 bases from J, with 15 bases between. Germline V gene sequence: CDR1 ENHRY, CDR2 SYGVKD. CDR3 region: CAISDREVGRTEAFF. Here the CDR3 DNA reads TGTGCCATCAGTGATAGGGAGGTGGGACGCACTGAAGCTTTCTTT.

The rearrangement joins TRBV12-3 or TRBV12-4 to TRBJ2-1; tentatively, D is TRBD1 (5 bases). V gave up 7 bases and J gave up 12 bases, with 19 bases separating them. There are 13 residues in the CDR3. The CDR3 DNA follows: TGTGCCAGCACCTTAGGAGCCCAGGGTATGCAGTTCTTC. It codes for CASTLGAQGMQFF.

V usage is TRBV3-1 (or the pseudogene TRBV3-2) and J usage is TRBJ1-6; tentatively, D is TRBD1 (5 bases). The CDR3 totals 15 residues. V was trimmed by 2 bases and J by 7 bases, leaving 12 bases between them. The V gene's germline CDR1 is LGHDT and CDR2 YNNKEL (reference sequence). Here the CDR3 DNA reads TGTGCCAGCAGCCAAATAGGTTCAGGGAATTCACCCCTCCACTTT. Translation: CASSQIGSGNSPLHF.

Written as DNA, the CDR3 is TGTGCCAGCAGTTACTCGGGACTCGTCCGGAGTATTGAGCAGTACTTC. Its protein is CASSYSGLVRSIEQYF. This chain uses TRBV6-5 with TRBJ2-7; a weak D match, TRBD2 (6 bases). Germline CDR1 and CDR2: MNHEY and SVGAGI. V lost 0 bases, J lost 7 bases, and 19 bases lay in between. The CDR3 sequence is 16 residues long.

The genes are TRBV6-1 and TRBJ1-5, with D perhaps matching TRBD1 (5 bases). With 3 bases removed from V and 0 bases from J, the gap between germline ends came to 21 bases. The CDR3 runs to 19 residues. CDR1 is MNHNS, CDR2 SASEGT, per germline. The CDR3 reads CASSDEQEGLSYSNQPQHF. In DNA, the CDR3 is TGTGCCAGCAGTGATGAACAGGAGGGGTTGTCTTATAGCAATCAGCCCCAGCATTTT.

This clone was recorded only once. The rearrangement links TRBV5-1 to TRBJ2-3; D may be TRBD1 (6 bases). Germline V gives CDR1 SGHRS, CDR2 YFSETQ. Trimming took 4 bases from V and 0 from J, leaving 12 bases between them. This CDR3 is built from 15 residues. Here the CDR3 reads CASSPDSTSTDTQYF. The CDR3 DNA sequence: TGCGCCAGCAGCCCGGACAGCACTAGCACAGATACGCAGTATTTT. The full variable domain, completed using reference TRBV5-1 and TRBJ2-3, is KAGVTQTPRYLIKTRGQQVTLSCSPISGHRSVSWYQQTPGQGLQFLFEYFSETQRNKGNFPGRFSGRQFSNSRSEMNVSTLELGDSALYLCASSPDSTSTDTQYFGPGTRLTVL.

The chain combines TRBV27 with TRBJ1-1, with no clear D. Between the trimmed V and J ends, which lost 5 bases and 1 base, there was a span of 8 bases. The CDR3 has 13 residues. Germline CDR1 MNHEY, CDR2 SMNVEV (reference sequence). Here the CDR3 DNA reads TGTGCCAGCAGTGTTACAGAGAACACTGAAGCTTTCTTT. This translates into CASSVTENTEAFF.

The chain employs TRBV5-4 and TRBJ2-7, with 7 positions matching TRBD2. The germline gives CDR1 SGHNT, CDR2 YYREEE (reference sequence). V dropped 5 bases and J dropped 4; count of bases not matched to a gene: 15. The CDR3 extends over 16 amino acids. In DNA form, the CDR3 reads TGTGCCAGCAGTCCGGTGGGGGGGATTCCCCTATACGAGCAGTACTTC. It yields the protein CASSPVGGIPLYEQYF.

The chain is built from TRBV4-2 and TRBJ2-3, with 9 bases fitting TRBD2. The V gene's germline CDR1 is LGHNA and CDR2 YNFKEQ. J gave up 4 bases and V 0 bases, and 5 bases lay outside the gene matches. This CDR3 region has 16 residues. CDR3 in amino acids: CASSQERGGAADTQYF. The CDR3 coding sequence is TGTGCCAGCAGCCAAGAGCGGGGGGGGGCAGCAGATACGCAGTATTTT.

As to this clone: The germline gene is not matched at one end of the junction; a read error may be the cause. This chain connects TRBV4-1 to TRBJ2-1; TRBD2 matches at 7 bases. CDR1 and CDR2 (germline): MGHRA, YSYEKL. The CDR3 covers 16 residues. CDR3 nucleotide sequence: TGCGCCAGCAACCAAGTCAGTCAAGCGGGACGGGATGAGCAGTTCTTC. The encoded protein is CASNQVSQAGRDEQFF.

The chain is built from TRBV5-4 and TRBJ2-1; 8 nucleotides match TRBD1. Trimming removed 5 bases from V and 8 bases from J; junction bases left unmatched: 9. The germline V gene has CDR1 SGHNT and CDR2 YYREEE (reference sequence). This CDR3 spans 14 amino acids. In DNA, the CDR3 is TGTGCCAGCAGAATGACCGGGACAGGAGATGAGCAGTTCTTC. As protein: CASRMTGTGDEQFF.

The CDR3 nucleotides read TGTGCCAGCAGCCAAGATGGGGGACTGAGTACCTATGGCTACACCTTC. The encoded protein is CASSQDGGLSTYGYTF. The chain employs TRBV14 and TRBJ1-2; perhaps TRBD1 as D (5 bases). This CDR3 has 16 amino acids. Deletions cut 0 bases from V and 4 bases from J, with 15 bases between. Per germline, CDR1 SGHDN and CDR2 FVKESK.

The DNA of the CDR3 is TGTGCCAGCAGCCAAGATACGGCTAGCGGAGCCTACGAGCAGTACTTC. It specifies CASSQDTASGAYEQYF. V gene TRBV3-1 (or the pseudogene TRBV3-2) combines with J gene TRBJ2-7, with 7 positions matching TRBD2. The CDR3 is made up of 16 amino acids. Germline loops: CDR1 LGHDT, CDR2 YNNKEL (reference sequence). Trimming cost V 0 bases and J 2 bases; bases outside gene matches: 7.

The V and J genes are TRBV4-1 and TRBJ1-2; the match to TRBD1 covers 10 bases. The CDR3 has 16 amino acids. CDR1 and CDR2 from the germline V gene are MGHRA and YSYEKL. The junction had 8 bases not matched to a gene; V was cut back by 0 bases and J by 7 bases. DNA of the CDR3: TGCGCCAGCAGCCAAGAAGAGGACAGGGGGGTAGCTGGCTACACCTTC. Translation: CASSQEEDRGVAGYTF.

This chain uses TRBV9 with TRBJ1-6; D is undetermined. Trimming removed 0 bases at V and 5 bases at J, with 12 bases between. Looked up from germline, CDR1 is SGDLS and CDR2 is YYNGEE. This CDR3 comprises 16 residues. CDR3 bases: TGTGCCAGCAGCGTAGATGGGGAGGCCCATAATTCACCCCTCCACTTT. Encoded protein: CASSVDGEAHNSPLHF.